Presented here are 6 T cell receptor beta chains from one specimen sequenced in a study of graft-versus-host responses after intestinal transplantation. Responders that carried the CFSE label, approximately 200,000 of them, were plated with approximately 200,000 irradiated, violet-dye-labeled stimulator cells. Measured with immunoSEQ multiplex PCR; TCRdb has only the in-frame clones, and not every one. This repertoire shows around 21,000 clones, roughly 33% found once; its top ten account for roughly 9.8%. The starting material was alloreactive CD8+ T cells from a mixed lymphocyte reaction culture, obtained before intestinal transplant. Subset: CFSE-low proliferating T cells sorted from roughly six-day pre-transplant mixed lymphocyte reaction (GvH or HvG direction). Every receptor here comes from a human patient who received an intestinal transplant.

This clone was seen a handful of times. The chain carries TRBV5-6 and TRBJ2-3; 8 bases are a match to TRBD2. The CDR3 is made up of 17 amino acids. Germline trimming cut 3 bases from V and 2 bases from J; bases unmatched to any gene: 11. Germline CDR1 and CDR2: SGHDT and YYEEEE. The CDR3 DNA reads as TGTGCCAGCAGCTACCCGGGACCTAGCGGGCCCACAGATACGCAGTATTTT. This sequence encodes CASSYPGPSGPTDTQYF.

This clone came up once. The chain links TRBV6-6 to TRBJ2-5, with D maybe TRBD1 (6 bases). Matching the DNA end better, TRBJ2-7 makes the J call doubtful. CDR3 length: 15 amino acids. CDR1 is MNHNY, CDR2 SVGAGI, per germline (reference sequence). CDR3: CASSLWVGGSYEQYF. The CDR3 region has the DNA TGTGCCAGCAGTTTATGGGTAGGGGGATCCTACGAGCAGTACTTC.

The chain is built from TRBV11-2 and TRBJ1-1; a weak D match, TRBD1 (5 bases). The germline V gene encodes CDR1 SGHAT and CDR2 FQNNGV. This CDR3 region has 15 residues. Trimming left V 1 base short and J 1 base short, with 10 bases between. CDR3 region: CASSLGGRTNTEAFF. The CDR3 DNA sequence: TGTGCCAGCAGCTTAGGGGGACGGACGAACACTGAAGCTTTCTTT. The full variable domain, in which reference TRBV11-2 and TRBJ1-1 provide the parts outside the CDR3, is EAGVAQSPRYKIIEKRQSVAFWCNPISGHATLYWYQQILGQGPKLLIQFQNNGVVDDSQLPKDRFSAERLKGVDSTLKIQPAKLEDSAVYLCASSLGGRTNTEAFFGQGTRLTVV.

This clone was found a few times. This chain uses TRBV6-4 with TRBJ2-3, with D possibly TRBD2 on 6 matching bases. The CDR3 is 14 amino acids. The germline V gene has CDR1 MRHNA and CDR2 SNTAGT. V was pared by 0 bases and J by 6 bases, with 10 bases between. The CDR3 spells CASSDSGGTDTQYF. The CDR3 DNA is TGTGCCAGCAGTGACTCTGGCGGGACGGATACGCAGTATTTT.

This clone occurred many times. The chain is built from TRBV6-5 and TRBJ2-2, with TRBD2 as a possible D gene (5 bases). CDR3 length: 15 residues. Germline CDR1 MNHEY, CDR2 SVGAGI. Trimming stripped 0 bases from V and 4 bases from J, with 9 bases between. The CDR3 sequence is CASSYSLRVTGELFF. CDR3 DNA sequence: TGTGCCAGCAGTTACTCGTTGCGGGTCACCGGGGAGCTGTTTTTT.

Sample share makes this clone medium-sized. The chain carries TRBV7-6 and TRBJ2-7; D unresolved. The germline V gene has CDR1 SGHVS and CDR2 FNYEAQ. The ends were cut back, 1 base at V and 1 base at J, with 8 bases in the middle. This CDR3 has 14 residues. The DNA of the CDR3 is TGTGCCAGCAGCTTAGGGGGAACGTCCTACGAGCAGTACTTC. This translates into CASSLGGTSYEQYF.